This T cell receptor beta chain emerged from a study of blood T cell repertoires in COVID-19. Clones were read by immunoSEQ multiplex PCR, and TCRdb kept only the in-frame ones, dropping some. Of roughly 20,000 clones listed, roughly 86% are singletons. This clone is large. Germline V lookup: CDR1 LNHDA, CDR2 SQIVND (reference sequence). The V and J ends lost 7 bases and 1 base respectively, with 13 bases between them. The CDR3 spans 14 residues. The chain has TRBV19 and TRBJ1-1; D call uncertain. Material: peripheral blood. The TCR comes from a human donor in a cohort sampled during active COVID-19. The CDR3 loop is CASIPTVRNTEAFF. CDR3 nucleotide sequence: TGTGCCAGTATCCCAACGGTTCGGAACACTGAAGCTTTCTTT. Variable domain in full (rest from reference TRBV19 and TRBJ1-1): DGGITQSPKYLFRKEGQNVTLSCEQNLNHDAMYWYRQDPGQGLRLIYYSQIVNDFQKGDIAEGYSVSREKKESFPLTVTSAQKNPTAFYLCASIPTVRNTEAFFGQGTRLTVV.